These 10 T cell receptor beta chains originate from one sample sequenced in a study of blood T cells in healthy people across ages. The second PCR ran about 6 to 12 cycles with a sample-barcoded 5' primer and J-beta primers. TCRdb re-called the 5' RACE reads with MiXCR, one entry per CDR3 protein. The table shows roughly 1.5 million distinct CDR3 sequences, with under 55% occurring only once. What was sequenced was blood. These receptor sequences come from a woman between 18 and 29 years old in good health.

This clonotype was seen a handful of times. The chain links TRBV6-2 or TRBV6-3 to TRBJ2-5; tentative D call: TRBD1 (6 bases). The CDR3 runs 14 residues. Germline V gene sequence: CDR1 MNHEY, CDR2 SVGEGT. Trimming took off 10 bases at V and 4 bases at J, with 19 bases between the two ends. The CDR3 sequence: CAITTDSLRETQYF. The CDR3 DNA reads TGTGCCATCACCACGGACAGTCTGAGAGAGACCCAGTACTTC.

About this clonotype itself: A much larger clone is a single base away; this may be a read error. This chain joins TRBV7-2 and TRBJ1-1, with D possibly matching TRBD1 (6 bases). CDR1 SGHTA and CDR2 FQGNSA come from the germline V gene. This CDR3 contains 16 residues. The CDR3 region is CACSMYRAELNTEAFF. The CDR3 DNA is TGTGCCTGCAGTATGTACAGGGCCGAGCTAAACACTGAAGCTTTCTTT. The variable domain in full, completed from reference TRBV7-2 and TRBJ1-1, reads GAGVSQSPSNKVTEKGKDVELRCDPISGHTALYWYRQSLGQGLEFLIYFQGNSAPDKSGLPSDRFSAERTGGSVSTLTIQRTQQEDSAVYLCACSMYRAELNTEAFFGQGTRLTVV.

The chain uses TRBV5-1 and TRBJ2-7, with no clear D. V was clipped by 1 base and J by 2 bases, with 16 bases between them. Germline V gene sequence: CDR1 SGHRS, CDR2 YFSETQ. The CDR3 loop spans 16 amino acids. The CDR3 here is CASSLWLYPGTYEQYF. The CDR3 DNA reads as TGCGCCAGCAGCTTGTGGTTGTATCCCGGAACCTACGAGCAGTACTTC.

The chain couples TRBV10-3 to TRBJ2-5; the match to TRBD2 covers 9 bases. The junction had 10 bases not matched to a gene; V was cut back by 0 bases and J by 11 bases. The CDR3 covers 15 residues. Looked up from germline, CDR1 is ENHRY and CDR2 is SYGVKD. The CDR3 nucleotides read TGTGCCATCAGTGAGTCGCTAGCGGGACCCAATGAGCAGTACTTC. This codes for CAISESLAGPNEQYF.

In this sample, this clonotype turned up a few times. The chain joins TRBV2 to TRBJ2-3; D may be TRBD1 or TRBD2 (5 bases each). This CDR3 region has 14 residues. Germline CDR1 and CDR2: SNHLY and FYNNEI. V lost 8 bases, J lost 9 bases, and 21 bases lay in between. The CDR3 loop is CASLGATRTGTQYF. As DNA, the CDR3 is TGTGCCAGCCTCGGGGCTACCCGGACGGGGACGCAGTATTTT.

The chain is built from TRBV13 and TRBJ2-7, with 8 positions matching TRBD2. This CDR3 is built from 14 residues. Germline lookup yields CDR1 PRHDT and CDR2 FYEKMQ (reference sequence). Unmatched junction bases numbered 3, after V lost 4 bases and J lost 1 base. The CDR3 bases are TGTGCCAGCAGCTCCCGACTAGCGTCCTACGAGCAGTACTTC. Translation gives CASSSRLASYEQYF.

The chain is built from TRBV7-2 and TRBJ1-5; D ambiguous. CDR3 size: 14 residues. The germline V gene has CDR1 SGHTA and CDR2 FQGNSA. Between the trimmed V and J ends, which lost 3 bases and 0 bases, there was a span of 6 bases. The CDR3 bases are TGTGCCAGCAGCTTTGACAATAGCAATCAGCCCCAGCATTTT. It codes for CASSFDNSNQPQHF.

As regards this clonotype: A much more abundant neighbour one base away suggests this may be a read error. This CDR3 reads CSVKNGRRMCTDTQYF. CDR3 nucleotides: TGCAGCGTTAAAAACGGGAGGCGGATGTGCACAGATACGCAGTATTTT. J is TRBJ2-3 and V is TRBV29-1; 7 bases line up with TRBD2. Germline CDR1 is SQVTM and CDR2 is ANQGSEA. The trim removed 5 bases at V and 1 base at J, leaving 12 bases unmatched. This CDR3 region has 16 residues.

This chain uses TRBV5-6 with TRBJ2-7, with D possibly TRBD1 on 6 matching bases. Germline V CDR1 and CDR2: SGHDT, YYEEEE. V was shortened by 0 bases and J by 0 bases, with 10 bases between the two germline ends. CDR3 length equals 15 residues. CDR3 region: CASSLAPGDSYEQYF. The CDR3 region has the DNA TGTGCCAGCAGCTTGGCCCCAGGGGACTCCTACGAGCAGTACTTC.

V gene TRBV12-3 or TRBV12-4 combines with J gene TRBJ1-4; maybe TRBD1 (6 bases). Deletions cut 6 bases from V and 5 bases from J, with 13 bases between. CDR3 length equals 14 residues. The CDR3 bases are TGTGCCAGCAGCACGGGACAAACGAATGAAAAACTGTTTTTT. Its translation: CASSTGQTNEKLFF.